The clone carrying this TCR beta chain was picked up one time. This sample is drawn from a study of neoadjuvant anti-PD-1 for oral cavity cancer. Using immunoSEQ multiplex PCR, the repertoire was profiled, and TCRdb retains in-frame clones only, with some absent. The sample records 60,000 to 75,000 clones, 65% to 80% being singletons. V was clipped by 3 bases and J by 3 bases; unmatched bases: 2. Germline V gene sequence: CDR1 KGHSH, CDR2 LQKENI. CDR3 length equals 15 residues. PBMCs were not maintained or expanded in culture before analysis. The sequencing here drew on PBMCs, taken before nivolumab (anti-PD-1) treatment. This sequence was found in a person aged 40 to 85 with oral cavity squamous cell carcinoma. This rearrangement joins TRBV18 to TRBJ1-2; 12 nucleotides agree with TRBD1. Here the CDR3 DNA reads TGTGCCAGCTCACCGGGACAGGGGGCGGACTATGGCTACACCTTC. Translated, it gives CASSPGQGADYGYTF.